One T cell receptor beta chain is described in this entry. The data originate from a study of blood T cell repertoires in COVID-19. Study in general: The cDNA or gDNA used as material had been derived from T cells, B-cell-depleted T cells, or PBMCs.

Trimming removed 8 bases from V and 3 bases from J; junction bases left unmatched: 14. From germline, CDR1 is MGHDK and CDR2 SYGVNS. The CDR3 is made up of 16 amino acids. TCRdb's copy holds only in-frame clones and misses some; the assay was immunoSEQ multiplex PCR. Of roughly 200,000 clones detected, around 80% appear once; the ten largest clones hold around 6.3%. Material: peripheral blood. The chain links TRBV25-1 to TRBJ2-7, with TRBD1 matching over 9 bases. This receptor was identified in a woman aged 40 to 49 with COVID-19, enrolled during active disease. Written as DNA, the CDR3 is TGTGCCAGCGACTCGCTCAGACAGGGGGACCACTACGAGCAGTACTTC. Encoded protein: CASDSLRQGDHYEQYF.